The rows below give T cell receptor beta chains drawn from one sample of a study of blood T cell repertoires in COVID-19. The repertoire was sequenced with immunoSEQ multiplex PCR; TCRdb's copy has only in-frame clones and lacks some. The data contain some 460,000 clones, about 85% of them seen just once; the ten biggest clones take up about 2.1%. The sequenced material came from PBMCs or T cells enriched from blood (not recorded which). Source of these receptors: a young woman with acute COVID-19. Both conserved end residues are part of each CDR3. The order of the fields is V gene, clone size, J gene, D gene, CDR3 DNA, CDR3 protein. The D gene is left open where the match is weak. Expanded clones get a size class; other rows say once, few or many, or leave the size out.

v_call: TRBV2
clone_size: -
j_call: TRBJ1-1
d_call: -
cdr3_nt: TGTGCCACCAAGGGGGACACCATAGAAGCTTTCTTT
cdr3_aa: CATKGDTIEAFF

v_call: TRBV13
clone_size: -
j_call: TRBJ1-5
d_call: -
cdr3_nt: TGTGCCAGCAGCGGTCCAGGATACAATCAGCCCCAGCATTTT
cdr3_aa: CASSGPGYNQPQHF

v_call: TRBV18
clone_size: -
j_call: TRBJ2-1
d_call: TRBD1
cdr3_nt: TGTGCCAGCTCACCAATGGACAGGGGGGACTACAATGAGCAGTTCTTC
cdr3_aa: CASSPMDRGDYNEQFF

v_call: TRBV7-9
clone_size: -
j_call: TRBJ2-7
d_call: -
cdr3_nt: TGTGCCAGCATGCCTGGCGGGTTTCGCTACGAGCAGTACTTC
cdr3_aa: CASMPGGFRYEQYF

v_call: TRBV4-1
clone_size: once
j_call: TRBJ2-3
d_call: TRBD2
cdr3_nt: TGCGCCAGCAGCCAGACTAGCGGGGGGATTGGGATAGGTACGCAGTATTTT
cdr3_aa: CASSQTSGGIGIGTQYF

v_call: TRBV27
clone_size: -
j_call: TRBJ1-6
d_call: -
cdr3_nt: TGTGCCAGCAGTTATAATGGCTCTCATTCACCCCTCCACTTT
cdr3_aa: CASSYNGSHSPLHF

v_call: TRBV9
clone_size: -
j_call: TRBJ2-3
d_call: -
cdr3_nt: TGTGCCAGCAGCGCCACCGGGACACCCAGCACAGATACGCAGTATTTT
cdr3_aa: CASSATGTPSTDTQYF

v_call: TRBV4-3
clone_size: -
j_call: TRBJ2-1
d_call: -
cdr3_nt: TGCGCCAGCAGCCAAGATAGCGCAACCTACAATGAGCAGTTCTTC
cdr3_aa: CASSQDSATYNEQFF

v_call: TRBV6-5
clone_size: -
j_call: TRBJ1-1
d_call: -
cdr3_nt: TGTGCCAGCAGTTACTCGACTAGGTTTGGGAACACTGAAGCTTTCTTT
cdr3_aa: CASSYSTRFGNTEAFF

v_call: TRBV18
clone_size: -
j_call: TRBJ1-5
d_call: -
cdr3_nt: TGTGCCAGCTCACCCTTCCCCCCCCAGGGAAGCAATCAGCCCCAGCATTTT
cdr3_aa: CASSPFPPQGSNQPQHF

v_call: TRBV11-2
clone_size: -
j_call: TRBJ2-1
d_call: TRBD2
cdr3_nt: TGTGCCAGCAGCTTACAGGGAGGGATTTACAATGAGCAGTTCTTC
cdr3_aa: CASSLQGGIYNEQFF

v_call: TRBV7-8
clone_size: once
j_call: TRBJ2-1
d_call: -
cdr3_nt: TGTGCCAGCAGCCTCGGGGGGCGGGACAATGAGCAGTTCTTC
cdr3_aa: CASSLGGRDNEQFF

v_call: TRBV4-2
clone_size: -
j_call: TRBJ2-7
d_call: -
cdr3_nt: TGTGCCAGCAGCCCCAGGACAGATCGATACGAGCAGTACTTC
cdr3_aa: CASSPRTDRYEQYF

v_call: TRBV29-1
clone_size: once
j_call: TRBJ1-2
d_call: -
cdr3_nt: TGCAGCGTTGAGGTCAGGGGCTATGGCTACACCTTC
cdr3_aa: CSVEVRGYGYTF

v_call: TRBV19
clone_size: -
j_call: TRBJ1-2
d_call: TRBD1
cdr3_nt: TGTGCCAGTAGTAGCAGGGACAGACCTAACTATGGCTACACCTTC
cdr3_aa: CASSSRDRPNYGYTF

v_call: TRBV9
clone_size: -
j_call: TRBJ1-1
d_call: -
cdr3_nt: TGTGCCAGCGGCGGTTCGGTGAACACTGAAGCTTTCTTT
cdr3_aa: CASGGSVNTEAFF

v_call: TRBV18
clone_size: few
j_call: TRBJ1-2
d_call: TRBD1
cdr3_nt: TGTGCCAGCACGGCGGACAGGGAAATCTATGGCTACACCTTC
cdr3_aa: CASTADREIYGYTF

v_call: TRBV10-3
clone_size: once
j_call: TRBJ2-1
d_call: TRBD2
cdr3_nt: TGTGCCATCAGTGGACGCCTAGCGGGGGCCAATGAGCAGTTCTTC
cdr3_aa: CAISGRLAGANEQFF

v_call: TRBV10-2
clone_size: -
j_call: TRBJ2-1
d_call: -
cdr3_nt: TGCGCCAGCACCAGGGGACAAGGTTCCTACAATGAGCAGTTCTTC
cdr3_aa: CASTRGQGSYNEQFF

v_call: TRBV28
clone_size: -
j_call: TRBJ2-3
d_call: -
cdr3_nt: TGTGCCAGCAGTTTACGGACAGCGGGCACAGATACGCAGTATTTT
cdr3_aa: CASSLRTAGTDTQYF

v_call: TRBV11-2
clone_size: -
j_call: TRBJ2-2
d_call: -
cdr3_nt: TGTGCCAGCTGGAAGACAGTTAACACCGGGGAGCTGTTTTTT
cdr3_aa: CASWKTVNTGELFF

v_call: TRBV28
clone_size: -
j_call: TRBJ2-5
d_call: -
cdr3_nt: TGTGCCAGCAGTTTCGTAGTCCAAGAGACCCAGTACTTC
cdr3_aa: CASSFVVQETQYF

v_call: TRBV7-9
clone_size: -
j_call: TRBJ2-7
d_call: -
cdr3_nt: TGTGCCAGCAGCGACCCGAGGAGGACCTACGAGCAGTACTTC
cdr3_aa: CASSDPRRTYEQYF

v_call: TRBV27
clone_size: once
j_call: TRBJ1-2
d_call: TRBD1
cdr3_nt: TGTGCCAGCAGTTCCCGGAGACAGGGGCATAGCTATGGCTACACCTTC
cdr3_aa: CASSSRRQGHSYGYTF

v_call: TRBV5-4
clone_size: few
j_call: TRBJ2-2
d_call: -
cdr3_nt: TGTGCCAGCAGCTTGTGGGACAAAGCGAACACCGGGGAGCTGTTTTTT
cdr3_aa: CASSLWDKANTGELFF

v_call: TRBV27
clone_size: once
j_call: TRBJ1-1
d_call: TRBD1
cdr3_nt: TGTGCCAGCAGTTTCGGGACAGGGGGTGGGGGCACTGAAGCTTTCTTT
cdr3_aa: CASSFGTGGGGTEAFF

v_call: TRBV7-2
clone_size: -
j_call: TRBJ1-4
d_call: -
cdr3_nt: TGTGCCAGCAGCTTACAAACTACAACTAATGAAAAACTGTTTTTT
cdr3_aa: CASSLQTTTNEKLFF